What follows is one T cell receptor beta chain and its context. As yet, its antigen is unknown. The data belong to a study of blood T cells in healthy people across ages. Study results and limitations: The percentage of naive T cells correlated strongly with TCR beta diversity.

The CDR3 contains 11 residues. Germline V lookup: CDR1 DFQATT, CDR2 SNEGSKA (reference sequence). Trimming shortened V by 3 bases and J by 5 bases, and 7 bases separated the two germline ends. It was with a sample-barcoded 5' primer and a J-beta primer mix that a second PCR of roughly 6 to 12 cycles was run. TCRdb re-called the 5' RACE reads through MiXCR, storing one row per CDR3 protein. The sample lists 1.5 million to 1.8 million distinct CDR3 sequences; roughly two fifths were seen once. This TCR was recovered from a woman in her late teens or twenties in good health. The V call is TRBV20-1, the J call TRBJ1-2; no clear D gene. Sequenced material: blood. The CDR3 sequence is CSARSAYGYTF. CDR3 nucleotides: TGCAGTGCTAGGTCAGCTTATGGCTACACCTTC.